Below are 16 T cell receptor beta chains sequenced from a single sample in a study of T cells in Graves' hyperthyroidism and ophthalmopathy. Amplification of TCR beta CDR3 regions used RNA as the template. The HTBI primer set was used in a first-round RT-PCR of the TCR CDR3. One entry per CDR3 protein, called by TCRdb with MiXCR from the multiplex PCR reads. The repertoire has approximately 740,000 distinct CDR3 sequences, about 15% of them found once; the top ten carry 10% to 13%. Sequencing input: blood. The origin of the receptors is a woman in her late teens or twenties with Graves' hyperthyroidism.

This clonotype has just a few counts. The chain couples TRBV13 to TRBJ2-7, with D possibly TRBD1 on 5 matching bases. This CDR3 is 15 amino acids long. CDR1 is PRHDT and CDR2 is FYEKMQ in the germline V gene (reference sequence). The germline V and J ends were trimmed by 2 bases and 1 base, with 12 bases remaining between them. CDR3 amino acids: CASSLKGERSYEQYF. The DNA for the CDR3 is TGTGCCAGCAGCTTAAAAGGGGAACGGTCCTACGAGCAGTACTTC.

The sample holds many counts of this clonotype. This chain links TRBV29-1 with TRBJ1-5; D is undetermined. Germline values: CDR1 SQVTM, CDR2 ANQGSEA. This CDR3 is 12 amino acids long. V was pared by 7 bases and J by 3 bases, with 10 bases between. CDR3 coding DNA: TGCAGCGCCGCAGCCCCCAATCAGCCCCAGCATTTT. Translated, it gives CSAAAPNQPQHF.

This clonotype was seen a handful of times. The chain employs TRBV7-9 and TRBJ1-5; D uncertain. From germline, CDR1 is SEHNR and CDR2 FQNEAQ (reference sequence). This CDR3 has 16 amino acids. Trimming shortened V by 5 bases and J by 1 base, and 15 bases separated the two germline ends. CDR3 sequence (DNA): TGTGCCAGCAGCCCAGGATGGGAAGGCAGCAATCAGCCCCAGCATTTT. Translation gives CASSPGWEGSNQPQHF.

The CDR3 DNA is TGTGCCAGTAAATCGTGGACAGCTTCAGATACGCAGTATTTT. This sequence encodes CASKSWTASDTQYF. The chain is built from TRBV19 and TRBJ2-3; D is perhaps TRBD1 (6 bases). CDR3 length: 14 amino acids. Trimming shortened V by 7 bases and J by 4 bases, and 15 bases separated the two germline ends. CDR1 LNHDA and CDR2 SQIVND come from the germline V gene (reference sequence).

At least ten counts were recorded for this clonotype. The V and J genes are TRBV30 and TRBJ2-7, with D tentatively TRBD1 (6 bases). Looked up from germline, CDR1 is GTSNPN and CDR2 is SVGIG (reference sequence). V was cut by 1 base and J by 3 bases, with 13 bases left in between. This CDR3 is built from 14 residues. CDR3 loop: CAWSDPRQVYEQYF. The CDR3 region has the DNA TGTGCCTGGAGTGACCCGCGACAGGTCTACGAGCAGTACTTC.

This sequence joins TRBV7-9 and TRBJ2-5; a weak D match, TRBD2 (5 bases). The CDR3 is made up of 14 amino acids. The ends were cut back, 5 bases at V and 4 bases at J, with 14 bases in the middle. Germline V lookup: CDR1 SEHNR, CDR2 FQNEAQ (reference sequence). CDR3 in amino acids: CASSIDRGVETQYF. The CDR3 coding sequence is TGTGCCAGCAGCATAGATCGGGGAGTAGAGACCCAGTACTTC. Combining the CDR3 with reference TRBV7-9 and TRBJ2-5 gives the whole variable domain DTGVSQNPRHKITKRGQNVTFRCDPISEHNRLYWYRQTLGQGPEFLTYFQNEAQLEKSRLLSDRFSAERPKGSFSTLEIQRTEQGDSAMYLCASSIDRGVETQYFGPGTRLLVL.

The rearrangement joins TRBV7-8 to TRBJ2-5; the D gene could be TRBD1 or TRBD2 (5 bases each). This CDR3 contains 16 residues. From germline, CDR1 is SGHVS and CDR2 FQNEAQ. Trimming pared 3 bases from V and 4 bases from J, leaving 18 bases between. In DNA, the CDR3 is TGTGCCAGCAGCTTGTTTTGGGAGCCGAGGGGAGAGACCCAGTACTTC. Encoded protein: CASSLFWEPRGETQYF.

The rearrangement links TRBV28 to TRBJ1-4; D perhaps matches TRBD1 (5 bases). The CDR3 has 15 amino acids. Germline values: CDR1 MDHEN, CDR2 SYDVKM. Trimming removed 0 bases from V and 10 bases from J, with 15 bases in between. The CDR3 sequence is CASSLWTGLEGKLFF. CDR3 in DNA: TGTGCCAGCAGTTTATGGACGGGGCTCGAGGGAAAACTGTTTTTT.

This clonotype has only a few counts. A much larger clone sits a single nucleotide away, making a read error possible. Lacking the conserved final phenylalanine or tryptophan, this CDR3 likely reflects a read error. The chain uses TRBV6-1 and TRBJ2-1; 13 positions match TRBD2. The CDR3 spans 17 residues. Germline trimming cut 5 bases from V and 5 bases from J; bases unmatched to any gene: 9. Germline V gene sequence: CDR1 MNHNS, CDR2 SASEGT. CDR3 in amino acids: CASSPMMTSGGNNEQFL. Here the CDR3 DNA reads TGTGCCAGCAGTCCCATGATGACTAGCGGGGGGAACAATGAGCAGTTCCTC.

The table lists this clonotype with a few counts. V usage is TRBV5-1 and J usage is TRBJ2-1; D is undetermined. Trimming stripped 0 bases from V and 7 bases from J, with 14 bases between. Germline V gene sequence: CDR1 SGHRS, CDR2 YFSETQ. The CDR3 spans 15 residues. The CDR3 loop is CASSLAGNSMNEQFF. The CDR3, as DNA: TGCGCCAGCAGCTTGGCCGGAAACAGTATGAATGAGCAGTTCTTC.

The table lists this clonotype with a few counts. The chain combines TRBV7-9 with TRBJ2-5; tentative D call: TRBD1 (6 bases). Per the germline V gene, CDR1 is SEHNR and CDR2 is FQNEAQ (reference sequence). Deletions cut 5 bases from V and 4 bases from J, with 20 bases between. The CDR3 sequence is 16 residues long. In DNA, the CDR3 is TGTGCCAGCAGCCCAAGGGGTCTTGGACAGCGAGAGACCCAGTACTTC. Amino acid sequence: CASSPRGLGQRETQYF.

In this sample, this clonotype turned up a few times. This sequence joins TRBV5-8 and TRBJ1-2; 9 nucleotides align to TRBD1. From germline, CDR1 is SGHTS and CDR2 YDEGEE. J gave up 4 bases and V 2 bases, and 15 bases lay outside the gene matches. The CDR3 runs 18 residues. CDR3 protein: CASSFRTSGTGLFYGYTF. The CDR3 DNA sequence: TGTGCCAGCAGCTTTAGAACCTCCGGGACAGGGTTATTCTATGGCTACACCTTC.

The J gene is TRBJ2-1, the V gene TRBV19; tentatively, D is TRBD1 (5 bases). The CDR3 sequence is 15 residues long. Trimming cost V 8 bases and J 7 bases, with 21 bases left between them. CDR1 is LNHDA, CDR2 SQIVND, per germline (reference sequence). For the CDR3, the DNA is TGTGCCAGTCAACTCAGGGCCGCCCCAACGAATGAGCAGTTCTTC. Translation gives CASQLRAAPTNEQFF.

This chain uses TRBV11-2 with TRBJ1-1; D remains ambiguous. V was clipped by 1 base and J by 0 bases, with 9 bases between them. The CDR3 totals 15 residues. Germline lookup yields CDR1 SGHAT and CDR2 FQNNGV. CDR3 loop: CASSLGGIMNTEAFF. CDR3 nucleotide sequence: TGTGCCAGCAGCTTAGGGGGAATAATGAACACTGAAGCTTTCTTT.

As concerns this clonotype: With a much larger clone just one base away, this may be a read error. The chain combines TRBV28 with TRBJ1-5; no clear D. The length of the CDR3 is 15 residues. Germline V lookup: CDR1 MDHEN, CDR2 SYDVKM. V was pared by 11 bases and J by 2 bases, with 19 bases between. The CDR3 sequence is CAVLAGAEGNQPQHF. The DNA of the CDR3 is TGTGCCGTATTGGCGGGTGCGGAGGGCAATCAGCCCCAGCATTTT.

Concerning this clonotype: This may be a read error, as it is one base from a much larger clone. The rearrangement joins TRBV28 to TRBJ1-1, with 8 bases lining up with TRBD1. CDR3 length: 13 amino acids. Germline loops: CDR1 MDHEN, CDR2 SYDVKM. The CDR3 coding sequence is TGTGACAGCAGACAGGGGCTATCCACTGAAGCTTTCTTT. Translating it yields CDSRQGLSTEAFF.